Below, 28 T cell receptor beta chains from the same sample are listed, as sequenced in a study of T cell responses to AZD1222 COVID-19 vaccine. Clones were read by immunoSEQ multiplex PCR, and TCRdb kept only the in-frame ones, dropping some. The repertoire holds tens of thousands of clones, with 80% as singletons. Material: peripheral blood, obtained 28 days after the second AZD1222 dose. These receptors were taken from an adult who received the AZD1222 COVID-19 vaccine.

The chain links TRBV27 to TRBJ1-1; 8 nucleotides agree with TRBD1. The CDR3 length is 14 residues. J lost 6 bases, V lost 6 bases, and 9 bases had no gene match. Germline V CDR1 and CDR2: MNHEY, SMNVEV (reference sequence). The CDR3 reads CASRKTTGVAEAFF. In DNA form, the CDR3 reads TGTGCCAGCAGAAAAACGACAGGGGTTGCTGAAGCTTTCTTT.

This chain uses TRBV27 with TRBJ1-4; 7 nucleotides line up with TRBD1. Trimming at V came to 5 bases and at J to 5 bases, leaving 5 bases not matched to a gene. This CDR3 has 14 residues. CDR1 and CDR2 from the germline V gene are MNHEY and SMNVEV (reference sequence). CDR3 DNA: TGTGCCAGCAGTATCAGGGGGACCAATGAAAAACTGTTTTTT. Translating gives CASSIRGTNEKLFF.

This chain connects TRBV5-4 to TRBJ1-2; D may be TRBD1 (5 bases). V was clipped by 0 bases and J by 8 bases, with 11 bases between them. There are 13 residues in the CDR3. The germline V gene has CDR1 SGHNT and CDR2 YYREEE (reference sequence). CDR3 sequence (DNA): TGTGCCAGCAGCTTGGCAGGGTTAGGGGGCTACACCTTC. The encoded protein is CASSLAGLGGYTF.

The rearrangement uses TRBV7-8 and TRBJ2-1; D is possibly TRBD1 (6 bases). Looked up from germline, CDR1 is SGHVS and CDR2 is FQNEAQ. The germline V and J ends were trimmed by 4 bases and 1 base, with 14 bases remaining between them. The CDR3 spans 16 residues. CDR3 in amino acids: CASSSYRAGSYNEQFF. In DNA, the CDR3 is TGTGCCAGCAGCTCGTACAGGGCGGGTTCCTACAATGAGCAGTTCTTC.

The rearrangement uses TRBV14 and TRBJ1-1; D uncertain. Per the germline V gene, CDR1 is SGHDN and CDR2 is FVKESK. V was cut by 1 base and J by 5 bases, with 11 bases left in between. This CDR3 contains 14 residues. The CDR3 DNA reads TGTGCCAGCAGCCAAGTCCCGGGTAGGACTGAAGCTTTCTTT. Translation: CASSQVPGRTEAFF.

The chain joins TRBV5-4 to TRBJ2-1, with TRBD1 matching over 8 bases. V lost 4 bases to trimming and J lost 7 bases; unmatched junction nucleotides: 4. Germline values: CDR1 SGHNT, CDR2 YYREEE (reference sequence). CDR3 length: 13 residues. The CDR3 region is CASSAQGANEQFF. Here the CDR3 DNA reads TGTGCCAGCAGCGCCCAGGGGGCAAATGAGCAGTTCTTC.

With regard to this clone: A read error may produce the germline difference seen at one junction end. The sample contains more than one DNA sequence encoding this CDR3. The genes are TRBV7-9 and TRBJ2-7; TRBD1 agrees at 11 bases. This CDR3 region has 15 residues. From germline, CDR1 is SEHNR and CDR2 FQNEAQ (reference sequence). DNA of the CDR3: TGTGCCAGCAGCTTATCGGACAGGGGGCCCTACGAGCAATACTTC. This encodes CASSLSDRGPYEQYF.

The V gene is TRBV7-9, the J gene TRBJ2-5; 10 nucleotides agree with TRBD2. The CDR3 sequence is 14 residues long. V was pared by 8 bases and J by 5 bases, with 8 bases of the junction left unmatched. Germline loops: CDR1 SEHNR, CDR2 FQNEAQ (reference sequence). The CDR3 reads CASSERGGRETQYF. The DNA for the CDR3 is TGTGCCAGCTCGGAGCGGGGGGGCCGGGAGACCCAGTACTTC.

In this sample, this clone turned up once. CDR3 nucleotides: TGTGCCTGGAGTTCGGGCAGGTTGAACACTGAAGCTTTCTTT. As protein: CAWSSGRLNTEAFF. The genes are TRBV30 and TRBJ1-1; no clear D gene. The CDR3 has 14 amino acids. Germline lookup yields CDR1 GTSNPN and CDR2 SVGIG (reference sequence). The germline V and J ends were trimmed by 2 bases and 0 bases, with 10 bases remaining between them.

The chain recombines TRBV6-5 with TRBJ2-3; D might be TRBD1 or TRBD2, each matching 6 bases. With 0 bases removed from V and 10 bases from J, the gap between germline ends came to 11 bases. Germline lookup yields CDR1 MNHEY and CDR2 SVGAGI. This CDR3 has 13 amino acids. The CDR3 sequence: CASSYSNGGPQYF. CDR3 coding DNA: TGTGCCAGCAGTTACTCGAACGGGGGCCCGCAGTATTTT.

CDR3 sequence: CASSRKVALINEQFF. The CDR3 coding sequence is TGTGCCAGCAGTCGCAAGGTAGCGCTCATCAATGAGCAGTTCTTC. The V and J genes are TRBV6-5 and TRBJ2-1, with a tentative D call TRBD2 (5 bases). Between the trimmed V and J ends, which lost 5 bases and 6 bases, there was a span of 17 bases. CDR1 is MNHEY, CDR2 SVGAGI, per germline. The CDR3 is made up of 15 amino acids.

Only a few counts were recorded for this clone. This chain uses TRBV10-3 with TRBJ1-2; the D is unclear. V was shortened by 3 bases and J by 8 bases, with 7 bases between the two germline ends. The germline V gene encodes CDR1 ENHRY and CDR2 SYGVKD. This CDR3 is built from 11 residues. CDR3 sequence: CAISERRGYTF. For the CDR3, the DNA is TGTGCCATCAGTGAAAGGCGGGGCTACACCTTC.

The chain carries TRBV5-1 and TRBJ1-1; D ambiguous. V gave up 1 base and J gave up 11 bases, with 9 bases separating them. The CDR3 is made up of 11 amino acids. The germline V gene encodes CDR1 SGHRS and CDR2 YFSETQ. The CDR3 here is CASSLFGTAFF. CDR3 DNA: TGCGCCAGCAGCTTGTTTGGCACGGCTTTCTTT. The whole variable domain, remainder taken from reference TRBV5-1 and TRBJ1-1, is KAGVTQTPRYLIKTRGQQVTLSCSPISGHRSVSWYQQTPGQGLQFLFEYFSETQRNKGNFPGRFSGRQFSNSRSEMNVSTLELGDSALYLCASSLFGTAFFGQGTRLTVV.

This clone was picked up one time. The chain is built from TRBV11-3 and TRBJ2-1; a possible D gene is TRBD1 (6 bases). This CDR3 spans 16 amino acids. CDR1 is SGHNT, CDR2 YENEEA, per germline. The V end lost 3 bases, the J end lost 0 bases, and 12 bases lay between the germline ends. CDR3 amino acids: CASSFAGQSSYNEQFF. The CDR3 nucleotides read TGTGCCAGCAGCTTCGCCGGACAGAGCTCCTACAATGAGCAGTTCTTC.

To note about this clone: This may be a read error: a much more frequent sequence differs by one nucleotide. The chain carries TRBV19 and TRBJ1-5; a weak D match, TRBD1 (5 bases). The germline V gene has CDR1 LNHDA and CDR2 SQIVND (reference sequence). The CDR3 extends over 13 amino acids. The CDR3 region is CVSSIMGDQPQHF. The CDR3 DNA follows: TGTGTCAGTAGTATAATGGGGGATCAGCCCCAGCATTTT.

This clone was recorded a few times. This chain joins TRBV6-1 and TRBJ2-1, with 15 bases identical to TRBD2. The V gene end was trimmed by 4 bases and the J gene end by 4 bases; junction bases not matched to a gene: 11. Germline-derived CDR1 and CDR2 are MNHNS and SASEGT. The CDR3 covers 19 residues. This CDR3 reads CASSGSGTSGGPRYNEQFF. In nucleotides, the CDR3 is TGTGCCAGCAGTGGTTCCGGGACTAGCGGGGGGCCAAGGTACAATGAGCAGTTCTTC.

The chain uses TRBV18 and TRBJ2-7, with D hard to call. The CDR3 contains 22 residues. With 3 bases removed from V and 0 bases from J, the gap between germline ends came to 33 bases. CDR1 is KGHSH, CDR2 LQKENI, per germline. The CDR3 sequence: CASSPTETHEKTGLYRSYEQYF. In nucleotides, the CDR3 is TGTGCCAGCTCACCCACTGAGACACATGAGAAAACCGGGTTATATCGCTCCTACGAGCAGTACTTC. The whole variable domain, remainder taken from reference TRBV18 and TRBJ2-7, is NAGVMQNPRHLVRRRGQEARLRCSPMKGHSHVYWYRQLPEEGLKFMVYLQKENIIDESGMPKERFSAEFPKEGPSILRIQQVVRGDSAAYFCASSPTETHEKTGLYRSYEQYFGPGTRLTVT.

This clone was seen a handful of times. V usage is TRBV5-4 and J usage is TRBJ2-5, with 7 bases that match TRBD2. CDR3 length equals 15 residues. The V segment lost 5 bases and the J segment 4 bases; nucleotides outside the gene matches: 11. Germline CDR1 SGHNT, CDR2 YYREEE (reference sequence). CDR3 loop: CASSFGTTAPETQYF. The CDR3 DNA reads TGTGCCAGCAGTTTCGGGACTACGGCACCAGAGACCCAGTACTTC.

The gene calls are TRBV23-1 and TRBJ2-7; 7 positions agree with TRBD2. TRBV23-1 is known as an ORF, though its function is uncertain. The CDR3 totals 15 residues. The trim removed 9 bases at V and 3 bases at J, leaving 14 bases unmatched. In nucleotides, the CDR3 is TGCGCCAGGCGTCCTGGGAGGGGAATTAACTACGAGCAGTACTTC. Protein product: CARRPGRGINYEQYF.

Only one count was recorded for this clone. The chain links TRBV6-5 to TRBJ1-4, with D possibly being TRBD1 (5 bases). The CDR3 has 14 amino acids. Germline assignment: CDR1 MNHEY and CDR2 SVGAGI. V was pared by 10 bases and J by 2 bases, with 14 bases between. CDR3 loop: CAINEGLTNEKLFF. The CDR3 nucleotides are TGTGCCATAAACGAGGGGTTGACTAATGAAAAACTGTTTTTT.

This rearrangement joins TRBV7-6 to TRBJ2-7, with 9 bases lining up with TRBD2. Germline CDR1 SGHVS, CDR2 FNYEAQ. V trimming: 5 bases; J trimming: 9 bases; junction bases outside the gene matches: 20. The CDR3 totals 17 residues. For the CDR3, the DNA is TGTGCCAGCAGCCACTGGACCGGGACTAGCCGCCCCTCCGTGCAGTACTTC. This translates into CASSHWTGTSRPSVQYF.

The chain couples TRBV29-1 to TRBJ1-6; 7 bases map to TRBD1. CDR3 length equals 13 residues. With V trimmed by 4 bases and J by 5 bases, 2 bases remained unmatched. Germline CDR1 reads SQVTM; CDR2 reads ANQGSEA. In DNA form, the CDR3 reads TGCAGCGTTGCCGGGACAGATAATTCACCCCTCCACTTT. Its protein is CSVAGTDNSPLHF.

The chain carries TRBV11-2 and TRBJ1-1, with D hard to call. V lost 1 base and J lost 5, with 11 bases in between. The germline V gene has CDR1 SGHAT and CDR2 FQNNGV. This CDR3 has 14 amino acids. The CDR3 DNA reads as TGTGCCAGCAGCTTAGTATCTGGGTGGACTGAAGCTTTCTTT. This sequence encodes CASSLVSGWTEAFF.

The chain links TRBV19 to TRBJ1-5; the D is unclear. The CDR3 covers 14 residues. Germline V CDR1 and CDR2: LNHDA, SQIVND (reference sequence). With 8 bases removed from V and 2 bases from J, the gap between germline ends came to 13 bases. The CDR3 here is CASAGRNGNQPQHF. The CDR3 DNA reads as TGTGCCAGTGCGGGGAGAAATGGCAATCAGCCCCAGCATTTT.

This clone was found once. The chain carries TRBV18 and TRBJ1-1, with 10 bases matching TRBD1. V was clipped by 1 base and J by 7 bases; unmatched bases: 9. The CDR3 extends over 16 amino acids. In germline, CDR1 is KGHSH, CDR2 LQKENI. CDR3 amino acids: CASSPQTGGEQGEAFF. The CDR3 nucleotides are TGTGCCAGCTCACCACAGACAGGGGGCGAGCAAGGTGAAGCTTTCTTT. Looking up the rest from reference TRBV18 and TRBJ1-1 gives the full variable domain: NAGVMQNPRHLVRRRGQEARLRCSPMKGHSHVYWYRQLPEEGLKFMVYLQKENIIDESGMPKERFSAEFPKEGPSILRIQQVVRGDSAAYFCASSPQTGGEQGEAFFGQGTRLTVV.

The table lists this clone with a count of one. The V and J genes are TRBV19 and TRBJ1-3; 8 nucleotides line up with TRBD1. V gave up 9 bases and J gave up 2 bases; unmatched junction bases: 3. The CDR3 consists of 13 residues. CDR1 is LNHDA and CDR2 is SQIVND in the germline V gene (reference sequence). Here the CDR3 reads CASGTGTGNTIYF. DNA for the CDR3: TGTGCCAGCGGGACAGGAACTGGAAACACCATATATTTT.

The V gene is TRBV6-2 or TRBV6-3, the J gene TRBJ1-2, with D hard to call. Trimming stripped 2 bases from V and 8 bases from J, with 18 bases between. This CDR3 is 15 amino acids long. CDR1 and CDR2 from the germline V gene are MNHEY and SVGEGT. CDR3 DNA sequence: TGTGCCAGCAGTTACCAGACACTTCTGCTGAGGGGCTACACCTTC. Translation gives CASSYQTLLLRGYTF.

This clone was counted between two and nine times. This chain joins TRBV4-1 and TRBJ2-3; 15 bases agree with TRBD2. Trimming took 2 bases from V and 2 from J; bases not matched to a gene: 8. The length of the CDR3 is 19 residues. Germline V gene lookup returns CDR1 MGHRA and CDR2 YSYEKL. This CDR3 reads CASSQKGLAGGLDTDTQYF. CDR3 nucleotide sequence: TGCGCCAGCAGCCAAAAGGGACTAGCGGGGGGACTGGACACAGATACGCAGTATTTT.